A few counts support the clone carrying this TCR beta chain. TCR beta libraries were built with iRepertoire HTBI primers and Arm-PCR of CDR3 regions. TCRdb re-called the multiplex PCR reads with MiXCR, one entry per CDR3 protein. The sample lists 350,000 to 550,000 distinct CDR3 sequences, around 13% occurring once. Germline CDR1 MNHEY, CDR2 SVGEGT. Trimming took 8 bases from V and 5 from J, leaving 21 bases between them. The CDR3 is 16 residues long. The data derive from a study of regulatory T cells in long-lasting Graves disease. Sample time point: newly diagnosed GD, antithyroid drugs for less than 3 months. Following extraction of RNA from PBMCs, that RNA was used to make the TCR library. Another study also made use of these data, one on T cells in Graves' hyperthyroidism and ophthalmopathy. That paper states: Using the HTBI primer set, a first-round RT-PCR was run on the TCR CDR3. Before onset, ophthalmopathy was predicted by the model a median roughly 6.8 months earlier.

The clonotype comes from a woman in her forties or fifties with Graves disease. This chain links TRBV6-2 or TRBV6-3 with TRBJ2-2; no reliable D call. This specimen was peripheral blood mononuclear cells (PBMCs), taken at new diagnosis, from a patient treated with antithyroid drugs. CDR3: CASCSLGIPMTGELFF. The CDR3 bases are TGTGCCAGCTGCTCTTTGGGGATACCCATGACCGGGGAGCTGTTTTTT.